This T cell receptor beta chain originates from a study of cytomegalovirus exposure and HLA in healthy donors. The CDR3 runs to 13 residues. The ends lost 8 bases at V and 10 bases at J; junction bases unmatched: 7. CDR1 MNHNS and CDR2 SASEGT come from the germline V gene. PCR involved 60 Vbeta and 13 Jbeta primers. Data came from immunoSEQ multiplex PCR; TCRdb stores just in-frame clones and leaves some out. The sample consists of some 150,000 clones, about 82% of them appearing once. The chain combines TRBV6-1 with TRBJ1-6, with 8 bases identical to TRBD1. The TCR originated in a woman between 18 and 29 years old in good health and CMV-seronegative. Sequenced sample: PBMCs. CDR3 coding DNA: TGTGCCAGCTGTGGACAGGGAGGATCACCCCTCCACTTT. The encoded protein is CASCGQGGSPLHF.